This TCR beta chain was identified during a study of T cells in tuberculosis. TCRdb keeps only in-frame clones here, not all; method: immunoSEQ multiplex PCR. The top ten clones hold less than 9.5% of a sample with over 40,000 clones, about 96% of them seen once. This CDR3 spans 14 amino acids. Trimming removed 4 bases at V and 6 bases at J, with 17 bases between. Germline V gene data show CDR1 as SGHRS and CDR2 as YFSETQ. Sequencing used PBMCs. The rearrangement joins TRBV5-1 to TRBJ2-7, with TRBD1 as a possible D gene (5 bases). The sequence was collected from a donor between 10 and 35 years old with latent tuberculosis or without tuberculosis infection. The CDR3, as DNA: TGCGCCAGCAGCCACCCTAACAGGCCCGCCGAGCAGTACTTC. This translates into CASSHPNRPAEQYF. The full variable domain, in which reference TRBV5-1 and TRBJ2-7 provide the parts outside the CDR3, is KAGVTQTPRYLIKTRGQQVTLSCSPISGHRSVSWYQQTPGQGLQFLFEYFSETQRNKGNFPGRFSGRQFSNSRSEMNVSTLELGDSALYLCASSHPNRPAEQYFGPGTRLTVT.